This T cell receptor beta chain was found in a study of somatic mutations in cytotoxic T cells in rheumatoid arthritis. For the study at large: Flow sorting of some V beta antibody-stained T cells reached nearly 100% purity, with V beta1+ cells also TCRB-sequenced.

Study-wide findings and caveats: The study found no significant difference in CD8+ T-cell clonality between rheumatoid arthritis patients and age-matched healthy controls.

Germline loops: CDR1 MGHRA, CDR2 YSYEKL. Between the trimmed V and J ends, which lost 0 bases and 0 bases, there was a span of 8 bases. This CDR3 is built from 15 residues. Under the authors' procedure: After comparison against published virus-specific TCRB sequences, only a few of the patient CD8+ clones larger than 1% turned out to match them. Using immunoSEQ multiplex PCR, the repertoire was profiled, and TCRdb retains in-frame clones only, with some absent. V and J calls and clone size are those listed in that table; D and trimming were worked out from the DNA. In the table there are 14,000 or so clones, 70% to 85% of which are singletons. Only a few counts were recorded for this clone. The target antigen is unknown.

The sample was CD8+ T cells sorted from blood. The chain links TRBV4-1 to TRBJ1-2; D is ambiguous. The receptor's source is an adult with rheumatoid arthritis. CDR3 loop: CASSQDPRANYGYTF. CDR3 DNA sequence: TGCGCCAGCAGCCAAGATCCCAGAGCTAACTATGGCTACACCTTC.